What follows describes a single T cell receptor (beta chain). This table comes from immunoSEQ multiplex PCR, and its TCRdb copy is limited to in-frame clones, with some not included. Here the sample spans about 170,000 clones, about 86% being singletons. These data originate in a study of blood T cell repertoires in COVID-19. V lost 0 bases and J 3 bases, leaving 13 bases between the germline ends. Germline loops: CDR1 MNHEY, CDR2 SVGEGT. The CDR3 spans 16 residues. The V and J genes are TRBV6-2 or TRBV6-3 and TRBJ2-3; TRBD1 is a possible D gene (6 bases). The sequence was collected from a woman in her sixties with COVID-19, enrolled during active disease. The sequencing sample was made of peripheral blood. This chain's CDR3 is CASSYSPDRITDTQYF. In DNA, the CDR3 is TGTGCCAGCAGTTACTCCCCCGACAGGATAACAGATACGCAGTATTTT.